These 28 T cell receptor beta chains were all obtained from the same sample, sequenced in a study of T cell responses to AZD1222 COVID-19 vaccine listed by TCRdb under 2021. Preparation of the library involved the immunoSEQ multiplex PCR assay. Entries here come from immuneACCESS through TCRdb and include only in-frame sequences with V and J called. Some clones fail to appear in such tables; in the studies checked, an unresolved V gene covers under half of the shortfall, and the cause of the remainder is unknown. Across this sample there are 130,000 or so clones, with nearly 95% seen only once. The ten largest clones add up to about 5% of the sample. The time point label for this specimen denotes: baseline before first vaccination. Sequencing used peripheral blood, obtained on day 0 of AZD1222 vaccination. The source is an adult in good health.

J is TRBJ1-6 and V is TRBV3-1 (or the pseudogene TRBV3-2); no clear D. The germline V gene has CDR1 LGHDT and CDR2 YNNKEL (reference sequence). This CDR3 spans 14 amino acids. The germline V and J ends were trimmed by 4 bases and 14 bases, with 18 bases remaining between them. The CDR3 sequence is CASSPDPEFGALHF. The CDR3 nucleotides read TGTGCCAGCAGCCCGGACCCCGAATTTGGGGCCCTCCACTTT.

The chain combines TRBV18 with TRBJ1-2; no firm D call. This CDR3 comprises 13 residues. The germline gives CDR1 KGHSH, CDR2 LQKENI. With 1 base removed from V and 2 bases from J, the gap between germline ends came to 5 bases. CDR3 coding DNA: TGTGCCAGCTCACCACAGGGAAACTATGGCTACACCTTC. This translates into CASSPQGNYGYTF. Full variable domain (missing parts from reference TRBV18 and TRBJ1-2): NAGVMQNPRHLVRRRGQEARLRCSPMKGHSHVYWYRQLPEEGLKFMVYLQKENIIDESGMPKERFSAEFPKEGPSILRIQQVVRGDSAAYFCASSPQGNYGYTFGSGTRLTVV.

This clone was picked up a small number of times. The chain recombines TRBV11-2 with TRBJ1-5, with a tentative D call TRBD1 (5 bases). The CDR3 has 15 residues. V gave up 1 base and J gave up 4 bases, with 11 bases separating them. Germline V gene lookup returns CDR1 SGHAT and CDR2 FQNNGV. This CDR3 reads CASSLGTGLNQPQHF. CDR3 DNA: TGTGCCAGCAGCTTAGGAACAGGCCTGAATCAGCCCCAGCATTTT.

V and J are TRBV12-3 or TRBV12-4 and TRBJ2-5, with D uncertain. V dropped 7 bases and J dropped 5 bases, with 8 bases sitting between them. This CDR3 comprises 11 residues. Written as DNA, the CDR3 is TGTGCCAGCACGCCCGAGGAGACCCAGTACTTC. This codes for CASTPEETQYF.

The gene calls are TRBV4-3 and TRBJ2-3, with D possibly matching TRBD2 (5 bases). Germline CDR1 LGHNA, CDR2 YSLEER. Trimming cost V 0 bases and J 3 bases, with 7 bases left between them. The CDR3 extends over 14 amino acids. Written as DNA, the CDR3 is TGCGCCAGCAGCCAAGACGGGATTACAGATACGCAGTATTTT. It codes for CASSQDGITDTQYF.

This clone was counted between two and nine times. The genes are TRBV4-1 and TRBJ1-2, with 7 positions matching TRBD1. V was clipped by 3 bases and J by 5 bases; unmatched bases: 9. The CDR3 runs to 15 residues. Germline-derived CDR1 and CDR2 are MGHRA and YSYEKL. In nucleotides, the CDR3 is TGCGCCAGCAGCCAGGAAGCCGGGACAGATTATGGCTACACCTTC. Residues: CASSQEAGTDYGYTF.

The CDR3 loop reads CASRGWVEREHEQFF. The CDR3 DNA follows: TGTGCCAGCAGAGGTTGGGTCGAGCGGGAGCATGAGCAGTTCTTC. V is TRBV27 and J is TRBJ2-1; TRBD2 agrees at 8 bases. This CDR3 contains 15 residues. J gave up 8 bases and V 6 bases, and 12 bases lay outside the gene matches. Germline V lookup: CDR1 MNHEY, CDR2 SMNVEV (reference sequence).

This chain links TRBV28 with TRBJ2-1, with D tentatively TRBD2 (6 bases). Germline-derived CDR1 and CDR2 are MDHEN and SYDVKM. This CDR3 has 13 residues. Trimming took off 6 bases at V and 3 bases at J, with 9 bases between the two ends. CDR3 DNA: TGTGCCAGCAGCGACGGGGGCTACAATGAGCAGTTCTTC. Amino acids: CASSDGGYNEQFF.

J is TRBJ1-6 and V is TRBV6-5, with TRBD1 matching over 9 bases. Germline V CDR1 and CDR2: MNHEY, SVGAGI. The length of the CDR3 is 13 residues. The J segment lost 9 bases and the V segment lost 8 bases, leaving 5 bases of the junction unmatched. The CDR3: CASSDRGGSPLHF. The CDR3 DNA sequence: TGTGCCAGCTCTGACAGGGGGGGTTCACCCCTCCACTTT.

The genes are TRBV11-2 and TRBJ2-5; D may be TRBD1 (5 bases). From germline, CDR1 is SGHAT and CDR2 FQNNGV. The CDR3 runs 14 residues. V gave up 5 bases and J gave up 7 bases, with 17 bases separating them. This CDR3 reads CASSPDQGRGTQYF. CDR3 coding DNA: TGTGCCAGCAGCCCCGACCAGGGCCGTGGGACCCAGTACTTC.

This clone was observed once. The chain has TRBV19 and TRBJ1-1; 8 positions match TRBD1. The CDR3 has 16 amino acids. Germline trimming cut 5 bases from V and 6 bases from J; bases unmatched to any gene: 14. The germline V gene has CDR1 LNHDA and CDR2 SQIVND (reference sequence). CDR3 in amino acids: CASSPHLDRGIAEAFF. CDR3 sequence (DNA): TGTGCCAGTAGTCCCCACCTCGACAGGGGTATCGCTGAAGCTTTCTTT.

The DNA for the CDR3 is TGTGCCAGCAGGAAGACAGCTAACTATGGCTACACCTTC. Residues: CASRKTANYGYTF. The chain couples TRBV7-2 to TRBJ1-2; a possible D gene is TRBD1 (5 bases). The CDR3 loop spans 13 amino acids. Germline values: CDR1 SGHTA, CDR2 FQGNSA. Trimming removed 6 bases at V and 0 bases at J, with 8 bases between. Complete variable domain (other parts from reference TRBV7-2 and TRBJ1-2): GAGVSQSPSNKVTEKGKDVELRCDPISGHTALYWYRQSLGQGLEFLIYFQGNSAPDKSGLPSDRFSAERTGGSVSTLTIQRTQQEDSAVYLCASRKTANYGYTFGSGTRLTVV.

This clone showed up just once. Other DNA sequences from this sample encode an identical CDR3 as well. This chain uses TRBV9 with TRBJ2-7, with D tentatively TRBD2 (5 bases). Germline V gives CDR1 SGDLS, CDR2 YYNGEE. There are 13 residues in the CDR3. V was pared by 0 bases and J by 2 bases, with 6 bases between. The CDR3 protein is CASSVEGAYEQYF. CDR3 coding DNA: TGTGCCAGCAGCGTAGAGGGAGCCTACGAGCAGTACTTC.

This clone showed up just once. This sequence joins TRBV27 and TRBJ1-2; TRBD1 matches 7 bases. The CDR3 spans 14 residues. The J segment lost 4 bases and the V segment lost 5 bases, leaving 7 bases of the junction unmatched. Germline V gives CDR1 MNHEY, CDR2 SMNVEV (reference sequence). The CDR3: CASSPGTETYGYTF. The CDR3 nucleotides are TGTGCCAGCAGTCCGGGGACAGAAACCTATGGCTACACCTTC.

This chain joins TRBV5-5 and TRBJ1-2, with TRBD1 identical over 7 bases. V lost 5 bases, J lost 7 bases, and 8 bases stayed unmatched. Per germline, CDR1 SGHKS and CDR2 YYEKEE (reference sequence). The CDR3 is 13 residues long. The CDR3 DNA follows: TGTGCCAGCAGACTGGAGGGGGCGCGTGGCTACACCTTC. Protein sequence: CASRLEGARGYTF.

This clone was counted once. This rearrangement joins TRBV9 to TRBJ2-1; D unresolved. The length of the CDR3 is 15 residues. V was clipped by 6 bases and J by 0 bases, with 13 bases between them. The germline V gene encodes CDR1 SGDLS and CDR2 YYNGEE. In DNA form, the CDR3 reads TGTGCCAGCACCCAATTAGCAAACTCCTACAATGAGCAGTTCTTC. Protein sequence: CASTQLANSYNEQFF. The full variable domain, rest sourced from reference TRBV9 and TRBJ2-1, is DSGVTQTPKHLITATGQRVTLRCSPRSGDLSVYWYQQSLDQGLQFLIQYYNGEERAKGNILERFSAQQFPDLHSELNLSSLELGDSALYFCASTQLANSYNEQFFGPGTRLTVL.

The chain couples TRBV5-4 to TRBJ2-1; 7 bases are shared with TRBD1. The CDR3 length is 14 residues. CDR1 is SGHNT, CDR2 YYREEE, per germline (reference sequence). Unmatched junction bases numbered 6, after V lost 4 bases and J lost 5 bases. CDR3 amino acids: CASSPLTGDNEQFF. CDR3 bases: TGTGCCAGCAGCCCCCTCACAGGGGACAATGAGCAGTTCTTC.

This chain links TRBV5-1 with TRBJ2-3; D might be TRBD1 or TRBD2, each matching 5 bases. V was clipped by 5 bases and J by 2 bases, with 15 bases between them. The CDR3 consists of 15 residues. The germline V gene has CDR1 SGHRS and CDR2 YFSETQ. Written as DNA, the CDR3 is TGCGCCAGCAGTGAGAAGCTGGGGACCACAGATACGCAGTATTTT. It is translated as CASSEKLGTTDTQYF. Variable domain in full (rest from reference TRBV5-1 and TRBJ2-3): KAGVTQTPRYLIKTRGQQVTLSCSPISGHRSVSWYQQTPGQGLQFLFEYFSETQRNKGNFPGRFSGRQFSNSRSEMNVSTLELGDSALYLCASSEKLGTTDTQYFGPGTRLTVL.

The chain combines TRBV9 with TRBJ2-7; D gene unclear. Germline-derived CDR1 and CDR2 are SGDLS and YYNGEE. The V and J ends lost 0 bases and 3 bases respectively, with 13 bases between them. The length of the CDR3 is 15 residues. CDR3 in DNA: TGTGCCAGCAGCGTAGGTACGGATGGGCTCTACGAGCAGTACTTC. It encodes CASSVGTDGLYEQYF.

The chain has TRBV10-2 and TRBJ1-3; D is unclear. The V gene's germline CDR1 is WSHSY and CDR2 SAAADI. The CDR3 has 15 residues. V was trimmed by 3 bases and J by 0 bases, leaving 9 bases between them. This CDR3 is CASSDLKHSGNTIYF. The DNA of the CDR3 is TGCGCCAGCAGTGATCTCAAACACTCTGGAAACACCATATATTTT.

Of note for this clone: The junction departs from germline at one end; a sequencing error may be responsible. V and J are TRBV11-2 and TRBJ1-1; TRBD1 aligns across 7 bases. This CDR3 comprises 11 residues. CDR1 SGHAT and CDR2 FQNNGV come from the germline V gene. The CDR3 here is CASSWDSTTYF. CDR3 nucleotide sequence: TGTGCCAGCAGCTGGGACAGCACCACCTATTTT. The full variable domain, in which reference TRBV11-2 and TRBJ1-1 provide the parts outside the CDR3, is EAGVAQSPRYKIIEKRQSVAFWCNPISGHATLYWYQQILGQGPKLLIQFQNNGVVDDSQLPKDRFSAERLKGVDSTLKIQPAKLEDSAVYLCASSWDSTTYFGQGTRLTVV.

The chain is built from TRBV6-5 and TRBJ1-2; D perhaps matches TRBD1 (5 bases). Germline V gene data show CDR1 as MNHEY and CDR2 as SVGAGI. CDR3 length equals 13 residues. V was clipped by 2 bases and J by 4 bases, with 8 bases between them. The CDR3 bases are TGTGCCAGCAGTTACCCCGGGGGCTATGGCTACACCTTC. Protein: CASSYPGGYGYTF.

The gene calls are TRBV7-8 and TRBJ1-5, with 9 bases fitting TRBD1. Trimming removed 0 bases from V and 0 bases from J; junction bases left unmatched: 3. This CDR3 contains 17 residues. The V gene's germline CDR1 is SGHVS and CDR2 FQNEAQ. The CDR3 sequence: CASSLARGQGSNQPQHF. CDR3 DNA sequence: TGTGCCAGCAGCTTAGCGAGGGGACAGGGTAGCAATCAGCCCCAGCATTTT.

This chain uses TRBV21-1 with TRBJ1-1. TRBV21-1 is a recognized pseudogene. There are 16 residues in the CDR3. In DNA, the CDR3 is TGTGCCAGCAGCAAAGTCGTACCGGGACCTCAATTCAAAGCTTTCTTT. Translating it yields CASSKVVPGPQFKAFF.

The J gene is TRBJ2-3, the V gene TRBV13; a weak D match, TRBD1 (5 bases). The CDR3 runs 12 residues. Trimming cost V 8 bases and J 5 bases, with 11 bases left between them. Germline V CDR1 and CDR2: PRHDT, FYEKMQ (reference sequence). The CDR3 coding sequence is TGTGCCAGCTCCCAGGGTTTAGATACGCAGTATTTT. Translation gives CASSQGLDTQYF.

The chain has TRBV7-2 and TRBJ2-5; D is uncertain. The germline V gene encodes CDR1 SGHTA and CDR2 FQGNSA. V lost 3 bases, J lost 5 bases, and 13 bases lay in between. The CDR3 is 14 residues long. CDR3 in DNA: TGTGCCAGCAGCTTTCGGGTATCGCCGGAGACCCAGTACTTC. It codes for CASSFRVSPETQYF.

This chain uses TRBV6-5 with TRBJ2-3, with TRBD2 as a possible D gene (5 bases). The CDR3 has 13 amino acids. CDR1 and CDR2 from the germline V gene are MNHEY and SVGAGI. Trimming shortened V by 5 bases and J by 1 base, and 7 bases separated the two germline ends. The CDR3 protein is CASSIARTDTQYF. The CDR3 coding sequence is TGTGCCAGCAGTATAGCGCGCACAGATACGCAGTATTTT.

V is TRBV29-1 and J is TRBJ1-1, with D possibly TRBD1 on 5 matching bases. Trimming removed 5 bases at V and 0 bases at J, with 10 bases between. Germline-derived CDR1 and CDR2 are SQVTM and ANQGSEA. The CDR3 runs to 13 residues. The CDR3 protein is CSVQGLMNTEAFF. DNA of the CDR3: TGCAGCGTTCAGGGCCTCATGAACACTGAAGCTTTCTTT.